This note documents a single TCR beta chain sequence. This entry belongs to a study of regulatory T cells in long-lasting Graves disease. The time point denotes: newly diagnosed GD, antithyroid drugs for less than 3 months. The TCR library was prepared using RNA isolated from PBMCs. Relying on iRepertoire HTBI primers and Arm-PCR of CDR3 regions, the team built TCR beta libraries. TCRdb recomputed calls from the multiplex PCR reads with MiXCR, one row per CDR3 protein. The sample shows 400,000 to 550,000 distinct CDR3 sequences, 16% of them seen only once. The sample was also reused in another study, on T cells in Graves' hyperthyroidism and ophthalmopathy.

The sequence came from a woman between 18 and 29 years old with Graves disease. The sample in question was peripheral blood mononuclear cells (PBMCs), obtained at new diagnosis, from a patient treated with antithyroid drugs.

The CDR3 region has the DNA TGCAGTGCCTTGGGACGGCGGAATCAGCCCCAGCATTTT. This encodes CSALGRRNQPQHF. The chain is built from TRBV20-1 and TRBJ1-5; D might be TRBD1 (5 bases). This CDR3 comprises 13 residues. Germline-derived CDR1 and CDR2 are DFQATT and SNEGSKA (reference sequence). V lost 6 bases and J 4 bases, leaving 13 bases between the germline ends.